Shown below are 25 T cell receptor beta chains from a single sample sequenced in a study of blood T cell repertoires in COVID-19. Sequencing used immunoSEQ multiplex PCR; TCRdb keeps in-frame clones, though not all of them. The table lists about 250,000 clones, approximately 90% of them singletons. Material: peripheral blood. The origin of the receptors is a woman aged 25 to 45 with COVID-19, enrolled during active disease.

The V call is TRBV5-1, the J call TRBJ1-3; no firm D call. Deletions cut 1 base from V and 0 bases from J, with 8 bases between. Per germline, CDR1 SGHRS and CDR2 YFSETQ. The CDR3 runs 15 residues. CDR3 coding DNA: TGCGCCAGCAGCTTGACAACGGGCTCTGGAAACACCATATATTTT. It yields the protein CASSLTTGSGNTIYF. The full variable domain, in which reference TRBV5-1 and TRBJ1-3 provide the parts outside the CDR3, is KAGVTQTPRYLIKTRGQQVTLSCSPISGHRSVSWYQQTPGQGLQFLFEYFSETQRNKGNFPGRFSGRQFSNSRSEMNVSTLELGDSALYLCASSLTTGSGNTIYFGEGSWLTVV.

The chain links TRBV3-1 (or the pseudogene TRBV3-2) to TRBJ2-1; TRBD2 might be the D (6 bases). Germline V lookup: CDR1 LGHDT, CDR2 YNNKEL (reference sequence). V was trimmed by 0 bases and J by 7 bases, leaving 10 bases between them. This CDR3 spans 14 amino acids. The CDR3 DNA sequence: TGTGCCAGCAGCCAAGATAGGGGACTTAATGAGCAGTTCTTC. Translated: CASSQDRGLNEQFF.

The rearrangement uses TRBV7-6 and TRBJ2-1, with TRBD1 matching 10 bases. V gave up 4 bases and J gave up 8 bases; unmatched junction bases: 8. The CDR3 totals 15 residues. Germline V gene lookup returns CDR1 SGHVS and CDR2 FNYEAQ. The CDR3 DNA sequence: TGTGCCAGCAGCTACCGGGACAGGGGAGGCGATGAGCAGTTCTTC. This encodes CASSYRDRGGDEQFF.

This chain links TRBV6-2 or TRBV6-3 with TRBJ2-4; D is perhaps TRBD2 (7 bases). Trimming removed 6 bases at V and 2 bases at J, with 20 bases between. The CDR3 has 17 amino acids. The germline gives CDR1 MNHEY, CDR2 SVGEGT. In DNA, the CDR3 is TGTGCCAGCAGCCCAGGGGAGGGCGGGGTTACCAAAAACATTCAGTACTTC. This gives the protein CASSPGEGGVTKNIQYF.

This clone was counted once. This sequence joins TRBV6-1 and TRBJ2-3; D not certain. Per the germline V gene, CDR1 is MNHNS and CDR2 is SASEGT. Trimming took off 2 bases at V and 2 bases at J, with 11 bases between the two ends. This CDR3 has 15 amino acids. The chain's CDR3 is CASSELYRTTDTQYF. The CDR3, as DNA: TGTGCCAGCAGTGAATTGTACAGAACCACAGATACGCAGTATTTT.

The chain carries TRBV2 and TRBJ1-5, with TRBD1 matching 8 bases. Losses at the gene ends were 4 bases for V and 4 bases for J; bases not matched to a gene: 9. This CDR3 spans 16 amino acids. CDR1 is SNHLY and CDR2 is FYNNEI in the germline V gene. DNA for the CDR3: TGTGCCAGCAGTGCTACAGGGGGGTGGGTTAATCAGCCCCAGCATTTT. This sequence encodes CASSATGGWVNQPQHF.

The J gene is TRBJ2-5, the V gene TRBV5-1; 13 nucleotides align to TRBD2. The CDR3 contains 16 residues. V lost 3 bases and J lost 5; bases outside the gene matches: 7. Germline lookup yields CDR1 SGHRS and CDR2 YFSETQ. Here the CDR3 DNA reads TGCGCCAGCAGCTCCTGGACTAGCGGGGGCAGGGAGACCCAGTACTTC. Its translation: CASSSWTSGGRETQYF.

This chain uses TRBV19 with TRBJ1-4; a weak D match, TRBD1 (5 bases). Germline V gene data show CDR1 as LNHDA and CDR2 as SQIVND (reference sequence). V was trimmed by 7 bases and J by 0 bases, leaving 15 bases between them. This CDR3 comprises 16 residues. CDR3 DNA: TGTGCCAGTACCCCGGGGGACGGTGCAACTAATGAAAAACTGTTTTTT. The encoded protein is CASTPGDGATNEKLFF.

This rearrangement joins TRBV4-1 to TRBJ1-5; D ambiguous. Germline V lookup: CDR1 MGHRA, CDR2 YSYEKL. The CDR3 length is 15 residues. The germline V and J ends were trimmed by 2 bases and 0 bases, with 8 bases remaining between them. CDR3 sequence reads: CASSQYTYSNQPQHF. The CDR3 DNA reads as TGCGCCAGCAGCCAATACACATATAGCAATCAGCCCCAGCATTTT.

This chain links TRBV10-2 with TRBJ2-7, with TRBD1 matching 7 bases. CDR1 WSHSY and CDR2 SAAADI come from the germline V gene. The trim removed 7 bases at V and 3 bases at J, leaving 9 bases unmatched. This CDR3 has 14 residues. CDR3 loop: CASIGTDRIYEQYF. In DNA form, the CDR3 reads TGCGCCAGCATCGGGACAGATAGAATCTACGAGCAGTACTTC.

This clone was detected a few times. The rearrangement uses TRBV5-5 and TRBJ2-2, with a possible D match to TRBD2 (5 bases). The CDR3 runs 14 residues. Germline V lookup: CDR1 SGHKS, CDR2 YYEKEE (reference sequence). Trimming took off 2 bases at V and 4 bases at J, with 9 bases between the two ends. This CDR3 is CASSFAGGTGELFF. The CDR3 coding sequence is TGTGCCAGCAGCTTCGCGGGCGGCACCGGGGAGCTGTTTTTT.

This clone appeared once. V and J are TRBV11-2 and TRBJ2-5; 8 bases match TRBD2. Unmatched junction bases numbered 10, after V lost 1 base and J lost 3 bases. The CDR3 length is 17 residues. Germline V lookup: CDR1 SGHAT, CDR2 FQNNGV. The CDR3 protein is CASSLVPGGKEEETQYF. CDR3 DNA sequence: TGTGCCAGCAGCTTAGTTCCGGGAGGGAAGGAGGAAGAGACCCAGTACTTC. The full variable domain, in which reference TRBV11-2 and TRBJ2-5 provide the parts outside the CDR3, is EAGVAQSPRYKIIEKRQSVAFWCNPISGHATLYWYQQILGQGPKLLIQFQNNGVVDDSQLPKDRFSAERLKGVDSTLKIQPAKLEDSAVYLCASSLVPGGKEEETQYFGPGTRLLVL.

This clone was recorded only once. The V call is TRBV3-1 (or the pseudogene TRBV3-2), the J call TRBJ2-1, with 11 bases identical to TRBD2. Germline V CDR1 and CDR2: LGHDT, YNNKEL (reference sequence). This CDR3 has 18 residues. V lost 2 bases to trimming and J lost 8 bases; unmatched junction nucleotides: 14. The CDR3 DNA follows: TGTGCCAGCAGCCAACTCGGAATAGCGGGAGGGCCTCGCGATGAGCAGTTCTTC. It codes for CASSQLGIAGGPRDEQFF.

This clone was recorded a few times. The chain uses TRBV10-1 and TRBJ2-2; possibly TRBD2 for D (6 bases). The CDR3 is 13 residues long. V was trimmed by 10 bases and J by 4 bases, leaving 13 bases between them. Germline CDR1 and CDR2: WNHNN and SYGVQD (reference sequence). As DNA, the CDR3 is TGCGCCACCCGGGCGGGGTCCACCGGGGAGCTGTTTTTT. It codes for CATRAGSTGELFF.

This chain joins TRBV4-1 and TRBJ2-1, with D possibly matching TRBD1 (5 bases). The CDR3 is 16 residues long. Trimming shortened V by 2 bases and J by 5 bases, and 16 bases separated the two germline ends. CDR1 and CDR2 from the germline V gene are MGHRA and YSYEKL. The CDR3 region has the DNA TGCGCCAGCAGCCAAAGGGCTCTGGGGCTAGACAATGAGCAGTTCTTC. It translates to CASSQRALGLDNEQFF.

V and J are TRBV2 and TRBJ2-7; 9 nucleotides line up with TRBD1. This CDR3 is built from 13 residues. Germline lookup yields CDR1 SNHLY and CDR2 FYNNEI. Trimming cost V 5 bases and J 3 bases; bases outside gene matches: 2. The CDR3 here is CASSRDRDYEQYF. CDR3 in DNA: TGTGCCAGCAGTCGGGACAGGGACTACGAGCAGTACTTC.

CDR3 residues: CASSSNTGELFF. The CDR3 nucleotides are TGTGCCAGCAGCTCTAACACCGGGGAGCTGTTTTTT. The chain carries TRBV7-2 and TRBJ2-2, with no clear D. Trimming stripped 4 bases from V and 2 bases from J, with 2 bases between. The CDR3 is made up of 12 amino acids. The germline CDR1 and CDR2 sequences are SGHTA and FQGNSA.

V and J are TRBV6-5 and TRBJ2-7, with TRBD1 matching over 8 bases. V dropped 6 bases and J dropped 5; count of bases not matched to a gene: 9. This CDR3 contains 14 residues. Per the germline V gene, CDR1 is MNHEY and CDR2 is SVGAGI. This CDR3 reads CASSKKGQGHEQYF. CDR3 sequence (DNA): TGTGCCAGCAGCAAGAAAGGACAGGGTCACGAGCAGTACTTC.

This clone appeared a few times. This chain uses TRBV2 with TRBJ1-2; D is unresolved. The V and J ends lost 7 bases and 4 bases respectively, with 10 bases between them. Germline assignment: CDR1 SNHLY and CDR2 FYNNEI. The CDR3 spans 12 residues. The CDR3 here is CASTRGAYGYTF. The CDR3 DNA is TGTGCCAGCACTCGGGGAGCCTATGGCTACACCTTC.

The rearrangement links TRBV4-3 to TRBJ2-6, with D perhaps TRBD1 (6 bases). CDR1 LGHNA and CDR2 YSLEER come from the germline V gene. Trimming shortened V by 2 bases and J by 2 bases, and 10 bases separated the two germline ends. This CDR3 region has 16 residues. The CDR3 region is CASSQTGTPGANVLTF. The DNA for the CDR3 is TGCGCCAGCAGCCAAACAGGGACCCCTGGGGCCAACGTCCTGACTTTC.

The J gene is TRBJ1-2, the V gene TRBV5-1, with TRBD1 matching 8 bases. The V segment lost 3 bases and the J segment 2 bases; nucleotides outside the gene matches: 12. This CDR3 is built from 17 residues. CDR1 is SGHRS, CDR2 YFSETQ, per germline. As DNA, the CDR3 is TGCGCCAGCAGCTGGCTTACAAGTTGGACAGGGAACTATGGCTACACCTTC. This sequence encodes CASSWLTSWTGNYGYTF. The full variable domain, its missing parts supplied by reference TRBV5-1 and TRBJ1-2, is KAGVTQTPRYLIKTRGQQVTLSCSPISGHRSVSWYQQTPGQGLQFLFEYFSETQRNKGNFPGRFSGRQFSNSRSEMNVSTLELGDSALYLCASSWLTSWTGNYGYTFGSGTRLTVV.

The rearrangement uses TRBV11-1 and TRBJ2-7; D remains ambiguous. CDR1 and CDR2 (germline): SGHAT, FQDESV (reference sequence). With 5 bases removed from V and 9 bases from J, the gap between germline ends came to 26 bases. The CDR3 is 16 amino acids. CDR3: CASSLESRLHPPWQYF. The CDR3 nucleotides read TGTGCCAGCAGCCTAGAATCGAGGCTACACCCACCTTGGCAGTACTTC.

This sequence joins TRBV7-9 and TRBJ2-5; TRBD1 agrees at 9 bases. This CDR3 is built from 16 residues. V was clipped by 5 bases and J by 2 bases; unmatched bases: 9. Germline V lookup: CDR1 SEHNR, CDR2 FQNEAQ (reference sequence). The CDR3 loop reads CASSTGQGFLQETQYF. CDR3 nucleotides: TGTGCCAGCAGCACGGGACAGGGCTTTTTACAAGAGACCCAGTACTTC.

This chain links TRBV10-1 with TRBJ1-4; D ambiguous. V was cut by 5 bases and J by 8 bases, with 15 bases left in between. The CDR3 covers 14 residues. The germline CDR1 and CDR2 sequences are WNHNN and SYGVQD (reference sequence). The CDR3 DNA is TGCGCCAGCAGTAACAGCCGCAATCGGGAAAAACTGTTTTTT. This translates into CASSNSRNREKLFF.

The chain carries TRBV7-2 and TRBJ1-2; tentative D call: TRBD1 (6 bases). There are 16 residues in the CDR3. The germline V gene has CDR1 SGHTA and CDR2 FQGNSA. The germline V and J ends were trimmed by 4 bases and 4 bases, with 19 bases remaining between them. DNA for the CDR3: TGTGCCAGCAGCTCTACGGATCCGGGACACTTCTATGGCTACACCTTC. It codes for CASSSTDPGHFYGYTF.